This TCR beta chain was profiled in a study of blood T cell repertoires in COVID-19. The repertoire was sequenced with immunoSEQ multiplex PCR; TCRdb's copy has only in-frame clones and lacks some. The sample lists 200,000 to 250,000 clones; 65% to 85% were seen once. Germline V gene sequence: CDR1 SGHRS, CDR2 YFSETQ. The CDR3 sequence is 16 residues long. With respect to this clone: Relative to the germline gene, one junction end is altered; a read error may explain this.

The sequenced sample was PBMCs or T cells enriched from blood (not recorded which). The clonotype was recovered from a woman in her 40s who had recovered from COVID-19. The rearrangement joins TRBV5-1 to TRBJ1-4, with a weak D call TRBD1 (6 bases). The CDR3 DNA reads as TGCGCCAGCAGCTTGGCCTTGGCAGGGGTTAATGAAGAACTGTTTTTT. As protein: CASSLALAGVNEELFF.